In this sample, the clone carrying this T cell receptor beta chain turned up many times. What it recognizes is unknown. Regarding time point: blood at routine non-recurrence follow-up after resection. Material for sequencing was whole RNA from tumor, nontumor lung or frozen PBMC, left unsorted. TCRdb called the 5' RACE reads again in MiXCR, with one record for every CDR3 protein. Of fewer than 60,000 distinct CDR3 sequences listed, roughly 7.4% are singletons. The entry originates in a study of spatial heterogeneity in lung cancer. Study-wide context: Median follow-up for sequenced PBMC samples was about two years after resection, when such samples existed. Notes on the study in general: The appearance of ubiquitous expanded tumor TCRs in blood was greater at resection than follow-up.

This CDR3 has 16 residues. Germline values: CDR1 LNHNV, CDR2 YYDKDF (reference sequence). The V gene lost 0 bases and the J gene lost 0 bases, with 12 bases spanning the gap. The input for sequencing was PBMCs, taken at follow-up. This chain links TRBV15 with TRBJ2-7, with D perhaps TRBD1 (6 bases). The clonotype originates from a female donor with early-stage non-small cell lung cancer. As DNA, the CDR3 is TGTGCCACCAGCAGAGATGTGGGGGCTCGCTCCTACGAGCAGTACTTC. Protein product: CATSRDVGARSYEQYF.